This T cell receptor beta chain was identified during a study of PD-L1 blockade in urothelial cancer. Looking at the study overall: Analysis of the blood was performed 3 weeks (second dose) and 6 weeks after treatment start. Peripheral blood specimens exhibited a median yield of 141,255 T cells.

As to time point: pretreatment peripheral blood. This table comes from immunoSEQ multiplex PCR, and its TCRdb copy is limited to in-frame clones, with some not included. The data contain about 87,000 clones, 84% of them singletons. Per germline, CDR1 SGHNT and CDR2 YYREEE (reference sequence). The CDR3 loop spans 14 amino acids. V was pared by 2 bases and J by 7 bases, with 2 bases of the junction left unmatched. Sample: PBMCs, taken around atezolizumab (anti-PD-L1) treatment. V usage is TRBV5-4 and J usage is TRBJ1-4, with 10 bases that match TRBD1. The source of this sequence is a man in his fifties or sixties with urothelial cancer. CDR3 sequence: CASSFDRGLEKLFF. The CDR3 DNA follows: TGTGCCAGCAGCTTTGACAGGGGGCTTGAAAAACTGTTTTTT. Looking up the rest from reference TRBV5-4 and TRBJ1-4 gives the full variable domain: ETGVTQSPTHLIKTRGQQVTLRCSSQSGHNTVSWYQQALGQGPQFIFQYYREEENGRGNFPPRFSGLQFPNYSSELNVNALELDDSALYLCASSFDRGLEKLFFGSGTQLSVL.